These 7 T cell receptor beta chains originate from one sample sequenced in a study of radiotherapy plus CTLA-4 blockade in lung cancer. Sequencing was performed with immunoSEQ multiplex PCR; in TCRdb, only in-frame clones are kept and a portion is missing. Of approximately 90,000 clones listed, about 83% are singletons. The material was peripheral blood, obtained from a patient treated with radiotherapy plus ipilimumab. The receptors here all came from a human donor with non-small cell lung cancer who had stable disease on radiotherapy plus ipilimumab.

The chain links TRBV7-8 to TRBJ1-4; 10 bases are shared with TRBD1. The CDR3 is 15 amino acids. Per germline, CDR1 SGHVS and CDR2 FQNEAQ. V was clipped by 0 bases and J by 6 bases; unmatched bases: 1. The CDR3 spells CASSLAGTGDEKLFF. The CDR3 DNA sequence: TGTGCCAGCAGCTTAGCCGGGACAGGGGATGAAAAACTGTTTTTT. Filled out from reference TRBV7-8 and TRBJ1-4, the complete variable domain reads GAGVSQSPRYKVAKRGQDVALRCDPISGHVSLFWYQQALGQGPEFLTYFQNEAQLDKSGLPSDRFFAERPEGSVSTLKIQRTQQEDSAVYLCASSLAGTGDEKLFFGSGTQLSVL.

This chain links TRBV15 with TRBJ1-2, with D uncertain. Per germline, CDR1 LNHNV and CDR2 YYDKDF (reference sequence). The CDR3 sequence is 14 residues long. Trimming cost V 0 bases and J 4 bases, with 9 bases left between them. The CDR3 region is CATSRERSFYGYTF. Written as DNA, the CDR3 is TGTGCCACCAGCAGAGAACGATCTTTCTATGGCTACACCTTC.

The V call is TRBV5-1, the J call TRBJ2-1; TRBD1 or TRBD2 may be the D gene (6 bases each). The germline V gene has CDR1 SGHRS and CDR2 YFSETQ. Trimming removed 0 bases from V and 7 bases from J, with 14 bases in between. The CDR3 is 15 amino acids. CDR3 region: CASSLVGGMGNEQFF. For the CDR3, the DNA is TGCGCCAGCAGCTTGGTGGGGGGCATGGGGAATGAGCAGTTCTTC.

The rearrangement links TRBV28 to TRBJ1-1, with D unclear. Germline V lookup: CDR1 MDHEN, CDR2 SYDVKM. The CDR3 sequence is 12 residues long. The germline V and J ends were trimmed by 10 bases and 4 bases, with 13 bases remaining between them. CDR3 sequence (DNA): TGTGCCACCAACCTCTATGGCACTGAAGCTTTCTTT. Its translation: CATNLYGTEAFF.

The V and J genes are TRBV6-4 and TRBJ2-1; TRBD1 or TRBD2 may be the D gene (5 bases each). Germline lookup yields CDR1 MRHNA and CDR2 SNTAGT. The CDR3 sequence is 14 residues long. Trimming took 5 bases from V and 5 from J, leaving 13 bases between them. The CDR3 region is CASSFSGTDNEQFF. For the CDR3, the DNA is TGTGCCAGCAGTTTTTCCGGGACGGACAATGAGCAGTTCTTC.

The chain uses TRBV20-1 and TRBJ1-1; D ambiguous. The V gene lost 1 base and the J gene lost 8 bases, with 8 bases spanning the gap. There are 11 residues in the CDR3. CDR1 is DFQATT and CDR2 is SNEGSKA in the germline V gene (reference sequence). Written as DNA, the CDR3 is TGCAGTGCTAGAGCCGGGCCAGAAGCTTTCTTT. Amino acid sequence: CSARAGPEAFF.

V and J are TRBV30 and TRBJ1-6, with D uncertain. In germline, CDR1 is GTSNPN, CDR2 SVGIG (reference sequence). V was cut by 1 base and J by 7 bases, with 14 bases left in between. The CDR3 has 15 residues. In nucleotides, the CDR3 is TGTGCCTGGAGTGGCGGGTCCGGTTCCAATTCACCCCTCCACTTT. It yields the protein CAWSGGSGSNSPLHF.